The text below deals with one TCR beta chain. J gave up 3 bases and V 7 bases, and 9 bases lay outside the gene matches. Germline V gives CDR1 MDHEN, CDR2 SYDVKM. This CDR3 is built from 15 residues. These data are taken from a study of shared clonotypes between healthy human individuals. Caucasian adults living in Nashville, Tennessee, provided all samples. Only in-frame clones appear in the TCRdb table, and some are missing; sequencing was by immunoSEQ multiplex PCR. The sample comprises some 1.1 million clones, roughly 77% of which are singletons, and roughly 0.82% rests with the top ten. The specimen was memory CD4+ T cells from PBMCs. Noted subset: CD45RA-negative fraction. This rearrangement joins TRBV28 to TRBJ2-7, with 10 bases lining up with TRBD2. This sequence was found in a man in his late teens or twenties in good health. Some clones in this sample may be carry-over from other donors' samples. CDR3 region: CASTAGTSVHYEQYF. The CDR3 DNA reads as TGTGCCAGCACCGCCGGGACTAGCGTCCACTACGAGCAGTACTTC.